The 11 T cell receptor beta chains below were found in one sample sequenced in a study of T cell repertoires in cytomegalovirus infection. TCRdb analysed the reads with MiXCR anew, one entry per CDR3 protein. Seen here are approximately 730,000 distinct CDR3 sequences, 25% to 30% observed once, and the top ten hold about 12%. Antigen specificity for these receptors is unknown. Sequenced material: cultured CD8+ T cells from PBMCs, taken from culture after CMV antigen stimulation. All receptors derive from a human donor in good health (CMV status not recorded). Some clones in this sample may be carry-over from other donors' samples.

The rearrangement links TRBV6-1 to TRBJ1-5, with D tentatively TRBD1 (5 bases). Looked up from germline, CDR1 is MNHNS and CDR2 is SASEGT. The CDR3 sequence is 15 residues long. The V and J ends lost 1 base and 6 bases respectively, with 13 bases between them. The CDR3 region is CASSEDQGMGQPQHF. The CDR3 DNA follows: TGTGCCAGCAGTGAAGACCAGGGAATGGGTCAGCCCCAGCATTTT.

In this sample, this clonotype turned up many times. V is TRBV7-2 and J is TRBJ2-7, with 7 bases aligning to TRBD2. The CDR3 spans 15 residues. Looked up from germline, CDR1 is SGHTA and CDR2 is FQGNSA. With 5 bases clipped from V and 5 bases from J, the junction kept 12 bases outside the gene matches. The CDR3 is CASSERDRPNDEQYF. The CDR3 DNA reads TGTGCCAGCAGCGAGCGGGACCGCCCTAATGACGAGCAGTACTTC.

The CDR3 sequence is CASSSPPLAGGPSEQFF. The CDR3 DNA follows: TGTGCCAGCAGCTCGCCCCCACTAGCGGGGGGCCCAAGTGAGCAGTTCTTC. The V and J genes are TRBV7-6 and TRBJ2-1; 12 bases are shared with TRBD2. CDR3 length: 17 residues. CDR1 and CDR2 from the germline V gene are SGHVS and FNYEAQ. V shed 4 bases, J shed 9 bases, and the junction held 13 bases outside the gene matches.

The chain links TRBV20-1 to TRBJ1-6; 9 bases are shared with TRBD1. V dropped 3 bases and J dropped 10; count of bases not matched to a gene: 7. Germline V gives CDR1 DFQATT, CDR2 SNEGSKA (reference sequence). The CDR3 totals 14 residues. The CDR3 DNA follows: TGCAGTGCTAGCTGGACAGGGGAAGGCTCACCCCTCCACTTT. Translating it yields CSASWTGEGSPLHF.

The sample holds a few counts of this clonotype. The V and J genes are TRBV10-3 and TRBJ2-6, with D perhaps matching TRBD1 or TRBD2 (5 bases each). The CDR3 runs 16 residues. CDR1 and CDR2 from the germline V gene are ENHRY and SYGVKD. V was cut by 4 bases and J by 0 bases, with 10 bases left in between. The CDR3 loop is CAISGGRASGANVLTF. The CDR3 nucleotides are TGTGCCATCAGTGGGGGACGGGCCTCTGGGGCCAACGTCCTGACTTTC.

Turning to this clonotype: Relative to the germline gene, one junction end is altered; a read error may explain this. J is TRBJ1-2 and V is TRBV7-9, with D perhaps matching TRBD1 (5 bases). CDR3 length: 12 amino acids. Germline CDR1 SEHNR, CDR2 FQNEAQ (reference sequence). For the CDR3, the DNA is TGTGCCAGCAGCTGGCGGGACGTCGAATTAGCCTTC. Protein product: CASSWRDVELAF.

DNA of the CDR3: TGTGCCAGTGGGGTTTGGGCAGCCTCCTCCTACAATGAGCAGTTCTTC. It encodes CASGVWAASSYNEQFF. This chain uses TRBV19 with TRBJ2-1, with D uncertain. Trimming removed 8 bases at V and 0 bases at J, with 17 bases between. CDR3 size: 16 residues. Germline V gene data show CDR1 as LNHDA and CDR2 as SQIVND (reference sequence).

The V gene is TRBV27, the J gene TRBJ1-1; TRBD1 matches at 9 bases. With V trimmed by 0 bases and J by 0 bases, 2 bases remained unmatched. The CDR3 totals 16 residues. Germline lookup yields CDR1 MNHEY and CDR2 SMNVEV (reference sequence). The CDR3 coding sequence is TGTGCCAGCAGTTTATCGGGACAGGGCATGAACACTGAAGCTTTCTTT. Its protein product is CASSLSGQGMNTEAFF.

In this sample, this clonotype turned up many times. The V and J genes are TRBV7-8 and TRBJ2-7, with D uncertain. V was trimmed by 1 base and J by 4 bases, leaving 8 bases between them. Germline CDR1 reads SGHVS; CDR2 reads FQNEAQ. This CDR3 region has 13 residues. This CDR3 reads CASSLEGPYEQYF. The DNA of the CDR3 is TGTGCCAGCAGCTTAGAGGGCCCTTACGAGCAGTACTTC.

The chain uses TRBV7-3 and TRBJ2-1, with TRBD1 identical over 10 bases. Germline V CDR1 and CDR2: SGHTA, FQGTGA. The CDR3 consists of 14 residues. J gave up 5 bases and V 5 bases, and 3 bases lay outside the gene matches. The CDR3 DNA reads as TGTGCCAGCAGCCATGGGACAGGGGACAATGAGCAGTTCTTC. Translation gives CASSHGTGDNEQFF.

The chain has TRBV29-1 and TRBJ2-5, with TRBD2 identical over 10 bases. V trimming: 1 base; J trimming: 0 bases; junction bases outside the gene matches: 8. CDR1 is SQVTM and CDR2 is ANQGSEA in the germline V gene. This CDR3 spans 17 amino acids. The CDR3: CSVEGGLAGAYQETQYF. For the CDR3, the DNA is TGCAGCGTTGAAGGAGGGCTAGCGGGGGCCTACCAAGAGACCCAGTACTTC.